The clone carrying this TCR beta chain was observed a handful of times. TCR beta CDR3 sequences were amplified from RNA transcripts. HTBI primers were employed in a first-round RT-PCR of the TCR CDR3. One entry per CDR3 protein results from TCRdb running MiXCR on the multiplex PCR reads. The table records hundreds of thousands of distinct CDR3 sequences, 15% to 20% of them present only once. These data are taken from a study of T cells in Graves' hyperthyroidism and ophthalmopathy. The receptor comes from a woman between 35 and 50 years old with Graves' ophthalmopathy. The sequencing input was blood.

The CDR3 loop is CASSPRQGSREKLFF. CDR3 DNA: TGTGCCAGCAGCCCCCGACAGGGCTCTCGTGAAAAACTGTTTTTT. The genes are TRBV7-9 and TRBJ1-4; 7 bases map to TRBD1. The CDR3 spans 15 residues. Germline V gene data show CDR1 as SEHNR and CDR2 as FQNEAQ (reference sequence). The V segment lost 5 bases and the J segment 7 bases; nucleotides outside the gene matches: 10.